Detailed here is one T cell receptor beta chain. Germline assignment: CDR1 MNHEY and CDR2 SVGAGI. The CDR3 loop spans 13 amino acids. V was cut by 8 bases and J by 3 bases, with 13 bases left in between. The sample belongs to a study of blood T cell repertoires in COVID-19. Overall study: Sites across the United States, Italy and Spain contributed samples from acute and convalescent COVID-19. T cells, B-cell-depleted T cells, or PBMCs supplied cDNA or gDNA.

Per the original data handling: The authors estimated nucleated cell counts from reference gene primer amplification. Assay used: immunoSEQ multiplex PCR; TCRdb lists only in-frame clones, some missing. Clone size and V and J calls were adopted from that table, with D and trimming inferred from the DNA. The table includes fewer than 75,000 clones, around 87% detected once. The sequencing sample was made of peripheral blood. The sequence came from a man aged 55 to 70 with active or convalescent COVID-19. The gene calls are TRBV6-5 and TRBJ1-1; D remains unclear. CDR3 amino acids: CASAHEVDTEAFF. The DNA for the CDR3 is TGTGCCAGCGCCCACGAGGTCGACACTGAAGCTTTCTTT.